The T cell receptor beta chain under discussion was sequenced for a study of T cells in localized non-small cell lung cancer. Clones were read by immunoSEQ multiplex PCR, and TCRdb kept only the in-frame ones, dropping some. The top ten hold 15% of the sample, which has tens of thousands of clones, approximately 88% seen once. Sequencing was performed on peripheral blood, taken before any cancer treatment. This receptor was identified in a man aged 40 to 75 with stage I squamous cell lung carcinoma.

CDR3 sequence: CASRPSGRFQETQYF. In DNA form, the CDR3 reads TGCGCCAGCAGGCCTAGCGGCAGATTTCAAGAGACCCAGTACTTC. This chain links TRBV5-1 with TRBJ2-5; 7 bases are shared with TRBD2. The CDR3 is 15 residues long. V lost 5 bases and J lost 2; bases outside the gene matches: 9. The germline gives CDR1 SGHRS, CDR2 YFSETQ.